The present T cell receptor (beta chain) was sequenced within a study of CDR3 diversity in severe acne. This CDR3 is 16 amino acids long. The junction had 6 bases not matched to a gene; V was cut back by 3 bases and J by 0 bases. Germline V gives CDR1 MNHNS, CDR2 SASEGT. Each CDR3 protein is one row after TCRdb ran MiXCR on the PCR reads. The sample shows roughly 79,000 distinct CDR3 sequences, less than 65% of them seen only once. The V call is TRBV6-1, the J call TRBJ1-1; 8 nucleotides match TRBD1. Specimen: blood. The clonotype comes from a male donor with severe acne vulgaris. The CDR3 nucleotides read TGTGCCAGCAGTGAGGGTCAGGGGGCAATGAACACTGAAGCTTTCTTT. Its translation is CASSEGQGAMNTEAFF.